This T cell receptor beta chain was documented in a study of blood T cells in healthy people across ages. Findings and limits, study-wide: The authors considered diversity estimates from one million T cells to be underestimates.

Those donating, healthy Caucasian individuals from Russia, were aged about 6 to 95. Together with a sample-barcoded 5' primer, a J-beta primer mix was included in a second PCR lasting roughly 6 to 12 cycles. MiXCR, run by TCRdb on the 5' RACE reads, gives a single entry per CDR3 protein. The sample records around 1,600,000 distinct CDR3 sequences, around 40% being singletons. A note on this clonotype: Antigen: not known.

Per the germline V gene, CDR1 is ENHRY and CDR2 is SYGVKD. The CDR3 covers 14 residues. The ends lost 1 base at V and 2 bases at J; junction bases unmatched: 1. The TCR comes from a woman in her late teens or twenties in good health. The sequenced material came from blood. J is TRBJ1-2 and V is TRBV10-3, with 7 bases that match TRBD1. The CDR3 protein is CAISELQGNYGYTF. CDR3 nucleotides: TGTGCCATCAGTGAGTTACAGGGGAACTATGGCTACACCTTC.